A selection of T cell receptor beta chains follows, all from one sample in a study of T cell responses to AZD1222 COVID-19 vaccine. The protocol was immunoSEQ multiplex PCR, while the TCRdb copy is restricted to in-frame clones and leaves out a portion. The table includes 160,000 or so clones, approximately 90% detected once. Sequenced material: peripheral blood, taken on day 0 of AZD1222 vaccination. The receptors stem from an adult in good health. Both conserved end residues are part of each CDR3. D genes are given only for firm matches. Not every row has a clone size; where given, it reads once, few, many or a size class.

TRBJ2-7 TRBV5-1 once . CASSSKPGPTYEQYF TGCGCCAGCAGCTCAAAACCGGGGCCAACCTACGAGCAGTACTTC
TRBJ2-7 TRBV27 . TRBD2 CASSASFPGTSVAYEQYF TGTGCCAGCAGTGCAAGCTTCCCCGGGACTAGCGTGGCCTACGAGCAGTACTTC
TRBJ2-1 TRBV5-1 . . CASSLDSAGYNEQFF TGCGCCAGCAGCTTGGACTCTGCGGGTTACAATGAGCAGTTCTTC
TRBJ2-7 TRBV28 once . CASSPGSSYEQYF TGTGCCAGCAGCCCCGGCTCCTCCTACGAGCAGTACTTC
TRBJ1-4 TRBV10-3 . . CAISENEGLEKLFF TGTGCCATCAGTGAGAATGAGGGGTTGGAAAAACTGTTTTTT
TRBJ1-4 TRBV6-4 . . CASSWLRGVAERMTGKLFF TGTGCCAGCAGTTGGCTCCGGGGCGTCGCGGAACGAATGACTGGAAAACTGTTTTTT
TRBJ2-7 TRBV5-1 . . CASSLEPYEQYF TGCGCCAGCAGCTTGGAGCCCTACGAGCAGTACTTC
TRBJ1-1 TRBV4-2 . . CASSQDLGRTNTEAFF TGTGCCAGCAGCCAAGATCTTGGACGGACGAACACTGAAGCTTTCTTT
TRBJ1-1 TRBV7-9 . . CASSLLAEAFF TGTGCCAGCAGCCTGCTGGCTGAAGCTTTCTTT
TRBJ2-7 TRBV5-5 once TRBD2 CASSSTSGVTYEQYF TGTGCCAGCAGTTCCACTAGCGGGGTGACCTACGAGCAGTACTTC
TRBJ2-2 TRBV5-1 . . CASSSRVDTGELFF TGCGCCAGCAGCTCCAGGGTTGACACCGGGGAGCTGTTTTTT
TRBJ2-1 TRBV9 . . CASSAEGGEQFF TGTGCCAGCAGCGCAGAGGGTGGTGAGCAGTTCTTC
TRBJ1-1 TRBV7-9 . TRBD1 CASSRGQGEAEAFF TGTGCCAGCAGCCGGGGACAGGGGGAAGCTGAAGCTTTCTTT
TRBJ2-4 TRBV6-2/TRBV6-3 . . CASSALQNIQYF TGTGCCAGCAGCGCCCTTCAAAACATTCAGTACTTC
TRBJ1-2 TRBV28 . . CASSGTGTSGYTF TGTGCCAGCAGTGGGACCGGGACCAGTGGCTACACCTTC
TRBJ1-2 TRBV19 . . CASDRGGTANYGYTF TGTGCCAGTGACCGCGGGGGGACGGCAAACTATGGCTACACCTTC
TRBJ2-3 TRBV4-1 . TRBD2 CASSQDRLAGAPDTQYF TGCGCCAGCAGCCAAGATAGGCTAGCGGGAGCGCCAGATACGCAGTATTTT
TRBJ1-2 TRBV28 . . CASTRPNDGYTF TGTGCCAGCACCCGGCCTAACGATGGCTACACCTTC
TRBJ1-6 TRBV3-1/TRBV3-2 . . CASSQGEARDSPLHF TGTGCCAGCAGCCAAGGCGAGGCTAGGGATTCACCCCTCCACTTT
TRBJ2-7 TRBV11-2 . . CASSLDGGRGAYEQYF TGTGCCAGCAGCTTAGATGGGGGCAGGGGAGCCTACGAGCAGTACTTC
TRBJ1-3 TRBV4-2 . TRBD1 CASSKRQGSSGNTIYF TGTGCCAGCAGCAAACGACAGGGGTCTTCTGGAAACACCATATATTTT
TRBJ1-5 TRBV30 once . CAWSVLGGNQPQHF TGTGCCTGGAGTGTACTTGGGGGCAATCAGCCCCAGCATTTT
TRBJ2-2 TRBV19 . TRBD2 CASSYSAGESPGELFF TGTGCCAGTAGCTATAGCGCGGGAGAGTCCCCCGGGGAGCTGTTTTTT
TRBJ1-2 TRBV7-8 . TRBD1 CASSGGQGAGYTF TGTGCCAGCAGCGGGGGACAGGGGGCTGGCTACACCTTC
TRBJ2-2 TRBV6-1 few . CASSDRTRDTGELFF TGTGCCAGCAGTGACCGGACACGGGACACCGGGGAGCTGTTTTTT
TRBJ1-3 TRBV4-1 . TRBD1 CASSQYFAGTGDSGNTIYF TGCGCCAGCAGCCAATATTTTGCCGGGACAGGAGACTCTGGAAACACCATATATTTT
TRBJ1-4 TRBV30 . TRBD1 CAWNPGQSNEKLFF TGTGCCTGGAATCCGGGACAGTCTAATGAAAAACTGTTTTTT
TRBJ2-5 TRBV12-3/TRBV12-4 . . CASSYHGQETQYF TGTGCCAGCAGTTACCACGGCCAAGAGACCCAGTACTTC
TRBJ2-7 TRBV19 . . CASSPRGGIIEREQYF TGTGCCAGTAGTCCCCGTGGGGGGATAATTGAGCGCGAGCAGTACTTC
TRBJ2-2 TRBV14 . . CASSQVVSGQMTGELFF TGTGCCAGCAGCCAAGTAGTTTCGGGCCAGATGACCGGGGAGCTGTTTTTT
TRBJ2-7 TRBV10-2 once . CASKGIDPLLEQYF TGCGCCAGCAAGGGCATAGATCCCCTCCTCGAGCAGTACTTC
TRBJ2-7 TRBV9 . TRBD2 CASSPGRSGRLEQYF TGTGCCAGCAGCCCTGGTCGGAGCGGGAGGCTAGAGCAGTACTTC
TRBJ1-5 TRBV4-1 . . CASSQVGGRNQPQHF TGCGCCAGCAGCCAAGTGGGCGGGAGAAATCAGCCCCAGCATTTT
TRBJ1-2 TRBV5-1 . . CASSLNGASYGYTF TGCGCCAGCAGCTTGAACGGGGCCTCCTATGGCTACACCTTC
TRBJ2-7 TRBV18 . TRBD1 CASSPLGTGENEQYF TGTGCCAGCTCACCCTTGGGGACAGGGGAGAACGAGCAGTACTTC
TRBJ2-7 TRBV2 . . CASSEQGNEQYF TGTGCCAGCAGTGAACAGGGAAACGAGCAGTACTTC
TRBJ2-1 TRBV27 few . CASSSRNEQFF TGTGCCAGCAGCTCCCGGAATGAGCAGTTCTTC
TRBJ2-1 TRBV28 . . CASDARNNEQFF TGTGCCAGTGATGCGCGCAACAATGAGCAGTTCTTC
TRBJ2-1 TRBV2 . . CASRTTRDSYNEQFF TGTGCCAGCAGGACTACTAGGGATTCCTACAATGAGCAGTTCTTC
TRBJ1-1 TRBV19 . . CASTPRQYTEAFF TGTGCCAGTACCCCCCGACAGTACACTGAAGCTTTCTTT
TRBJ1-4 TRBV27 once . CASSLQGTNEKLFF TGTGCCAGCAGTTTACAGGGAACTAATGAAAAACTGTTTTTT
TRBJ1-2 TRBV27 . . CASSSTFSGSYGYTF TGTGCCAGCAGTTCGACGTTCTCAGGGAGCTATGGCTACACCTTC
TRBJ2-3 TRBV14 . . CASSQEAAGRFGTDTQYF TGTGCCAGCAGCCAAGAGGCGGCAGGAAGATTTGGCACAGATACGCAGTATTTT
TRBJ2-7 TRBV6-6 . . CASSYSGVVYEQYF TGTGCCAGCAGTTACTCGGGGGTTGTCTACGAGCAGTACTTC
TRBJ1-3 TRBV7-9 . . CASGVEGAGNTIYF TGTGCCAGCGGGGTGGAAGGGGCCGGGAACACCATATATTTT
TRBJ1-5 TRBV28 . . CATYGGVVRNQPQHF TGTGCCACCTATGGGGGGGTTGTGCGCAATCAGCCCCAGCATTTT
TRBJ1-2 TRBV27 . . CASSFSPSFYGYTF TGTGCCAGCAGTTTTAGTCCGTCATTTTATGGCTACACCTTC
TRBJ1-2 TRBV18 . TRBD1 CASSPKGGFGYTF TGTGCCAGCTCACCAAAAGGGGGCTTTGGCTACACCTTC